A selection of T cell receptor beta chains follows, all from one sample in a study of cytomegalovirus exposure and HLA in healthy donors. Clones were sequenced by immunoSEQ multiplex PCR, and TCRdb holds only the in-frame ones, with some missing. The sample lists tens of thousands of clones, more than 70% occurring once. The sample consisted of PBMCs. All receptors come from a woman aged 40 to 50 in good health and CMV-seropositive. Each CDR3 is given without its conserved first and last residue. Each record gives: V gene, clone size, CDR3 protein. Size is omitted from some rows. Given values are once, few, many or a class for expanded clones.

v_gene: TRBV18; abundance: NA; CDR3aa: ASSPELAGTGELF
v_gene: TRBV18; abundance: NA; CDR3aa: ASSPATGPYEQY
v_gene: TRBV21-1; abundance: NA; CDR3aa: ASSNWGPKEETQY
v_gene: TRBV5-6; abundance: medium-sized; CDR3aa: ASSLTSTDTQY
v_gene: TRBV27; abundance: NA; CDR3aa: ASSLSTGESGYT
v_gene: TRBV5-1; abundance: NA; CDR3aa: ASSLGLLGARGNTEAF
v_gene: TRBV7-2; abundance: once; CDR3aa: ASSLRTGPNTEAF
v_gene: TRBV18; abundance: NA; CDR3aa: ASSQGQTPYGYT
v_gene: TRBV5-1; abundance: NA; CDR3aa: ASSWGGTYEQY
v_gene: TRBV4-1; abundance: NA; CDR3aa: ASSPGQRNEKLF
v_gene: TRBV7-2; abundance: NA; CDR3aa: ASSLGYRLPQETQY
v_gene: TRBV2; abundance: NA; CDR3aa: AIRGRSREQY
v_gene: TRBV13; abundance: once; CDR3aa: ASSLGGLGYEQY
v_gene: TRBV4-1; abundance: NA; CDR3aa: ASSQGQGSTDTQY
v_gene: TRBV7-2; abundance: NA; CDR3aa: ASSLAGGADSPLH
v_gene: TRBV25-1; abundance: NA; CDR3aa: ASSELSRVLH